These 2 T cell receptor beta chains were sequenced from one sample in a study of blood T cell repertoires in COVID-19. Assay used: immunoSEQ multiplex PCR; TCRdb lists only in-frame clones, some missing. The sample records about 220,000 clones, less than 85% being singletons. Source material: peripheral blood. The receptors come from an elderly woman with acute or convalescent COVID-19.

The rearrangement uses TRBV19 and TRBJ1-1; D is perhaps TRBD1 (5 bases). V gave up 7 bases and J gave up 1 base, with 10 bases separating them. There are 13 residues in the CDR3. The germline V gene has CDR1 LNHDA and CDR2 SQIVND (reference sequence). CDR3 loop: CASTRQRNTEAFF. The CDR3 DNA reads as TGTGCCAGTACGCGACAGAGGAACACTGAAGCTTTCTTT.

The chain combines TRBV7-3 with TRBJ2-3; 9 bases align to TRBD1. This CDR3 spans 13 amino acids. V shed 4 bases and J 10 bases; nucleotides not matched to a gene: 6. CDR1 is SGHTA, CDR2 FQGTGA, per germline. The CDR3 DNA follows: TGTGCCAGCAGCTCGTCCGGGACAGGGTCGCAGTATTTT. Protein sequence: CASSSSGTGSQYF.